Presented here are 3 T cell receptor beta chains from one specimen sequenced in a study of T-cell memory formation after mild COVID-19. TCRdb recomputed calls from the 5' RACE reads with MiXCR, one row per CDR3 protein. The sample has 550,000 to 600,000 distinct CDR3 sequences, 15% to 20% seen once; the top ten hold less than 10%. What was sequenced was PBMCs or a T cell subset sorted from them (not recorded which). These receptors were taken from an adult woman who had mild COVID-19 (a few samples of this study predate the infection). Cell type and time point are not known.

This clonotype was seen ten or more times. The chain combines TRBV3-1 with TRBJ1-1; no firm D call. V shed 0 bases and J shed 2 bases, with 7 bases lying between them. Germline V gene lookup returns CDR1 LGHDT and CDR2 YNNKEL (reference sequence). This CDR3 contains 14 residues. The CDR3 loop is CASSQDGVNTEAFF. For the CDR3, the DNA is TGTGCCAGCAGCCAAGACGGCGTCAACACTGAAGCTTTCTTT.

This clonotype was recorded a few times. The chain joins TRBV12-3 or TRBV12-4 to TRBJ2-1; TRBD2 agrees at 11 bases. This CDR3 has 20 amino acids. The junction had 18 bases not matched to a gene; V was cut back by 5 bases and J by 3 bases. The CDR3 region has the DNA TGTGCCAGCAGTCCTCTAGCCAGTCGCCTACTAGCGGGAGTCTACAATGAGCAGTTCTTC. It encodes CASSPLASRLLAGVYNEQFF.

There are a few counts of this clonotype. The J gene is TRBJ1-2, the V gene TRBV6-5; no reliable D call. There are 16 residues in the CDR3. The germline V and J ends were trimmed by 4 bases and 11 bases, with 26 bases remaining between them. The germline V gene has CDR1 MNHEY and CDR2 SVGAGI. The CDR3, as DNA: TGTGCCAGCAGTTCCACCTCCCGCCAGGTGACGAGGATATACACCTTC. Translated: CASSSTSRQVTRIYTF.